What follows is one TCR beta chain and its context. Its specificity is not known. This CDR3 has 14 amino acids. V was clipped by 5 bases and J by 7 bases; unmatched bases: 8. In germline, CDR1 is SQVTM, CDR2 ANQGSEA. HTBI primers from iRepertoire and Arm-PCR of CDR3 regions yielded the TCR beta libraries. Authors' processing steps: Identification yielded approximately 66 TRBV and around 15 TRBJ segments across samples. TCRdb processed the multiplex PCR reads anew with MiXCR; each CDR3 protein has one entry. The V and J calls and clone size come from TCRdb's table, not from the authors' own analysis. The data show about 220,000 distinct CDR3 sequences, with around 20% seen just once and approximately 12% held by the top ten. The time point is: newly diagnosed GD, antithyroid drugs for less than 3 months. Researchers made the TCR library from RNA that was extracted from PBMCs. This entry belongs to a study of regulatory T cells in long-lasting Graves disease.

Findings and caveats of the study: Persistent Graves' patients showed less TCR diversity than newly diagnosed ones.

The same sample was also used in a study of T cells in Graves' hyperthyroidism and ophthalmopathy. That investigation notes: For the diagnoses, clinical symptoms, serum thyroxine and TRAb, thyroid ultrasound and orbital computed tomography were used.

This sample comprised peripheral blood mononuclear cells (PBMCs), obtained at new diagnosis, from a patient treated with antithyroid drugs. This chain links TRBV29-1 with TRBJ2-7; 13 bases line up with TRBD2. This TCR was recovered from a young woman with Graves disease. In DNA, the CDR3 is TGCAGCGTTCCCGGACTAGCGGGAGACGGAGAGCAGTACTTC. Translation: CSVPGLAGDGEQYF.